A selection of T cell receptor beta chains follows, all from one sample in a study of OX40 agonist ivuxolimab in advanced cancers. TCRdb's copy holds only in-frame clones and misses some; the assay was immunoSEQ multiplex PCR. The table shows some 70,000 clones, with about 82% occurring only once. This specimen consisted of CD4+ or CD8+ T cells sorted from blood, obtained in a trial of the OX40 agonist ivuxolimab. The receptors originated from an adult with an advanced solid tumor such as melanoma, head and neck, liver or kidney cancer. CDR3s include the opening cysteine and the closing phenylalanine or tryptophan. The D gene is left open where the match is weak. Not all rows give a size; the values are once, few, many and, for expanded clones, a class.

>TRBV9|.|TRBJ1-6|.
TGTGCCAGCAGCGGTCCCGAGCCCTGGGATTCACCCCTCCACTTT
CASSGPEPWDSPLHF
>TRBV15|few|TRBJ1-2|.
TGTGCCACCAGCCCGTACTCTAGGGCCTATGGCTACACCTTC
CATSPYSRAYGYTF
>TRBV6-5|.|TRBJ1-3|.
TGTGCCAGCAGTTACTCGGTCTCTGGAAACACCATATATTTT
CASSYSVSGNTIYF
>TRBV19|.|TRBJ2-3|.
TGTGCCAGTAGAAAACAGGGTTCAGATACGCAGTATTTT
CASRKQGSDTQYF
>TRBV7-9|.|TRBJ2-3|.
TGTGCCAGCAGCTTAGGAACTAGCAGCCCCCCGGCAGATACGCAGTATTTT
CASSLGTSSPPADTQYF
>TRBV7-2|.|TRBJ2-5|TRBD1
TGTGCCAGCAGCTCGACAGGGAGCCAAGAGACCCAGTACTTC
CASSSTGSQETQYF
>TRBV7-3|.|TRBJ2-1|.
TGTGCCAGCAGCCCCACCGCCGGGATGTCCTCCTACAATGAGCAGTTCTTC
CASSPTAGMSSYNEQFF
>TRBV28|.|TRBJ2-5|TRBD1
TGTGCCAGCAGTTCACACCTCGACAGGGGGCGAAGTGAGACCCAGTACTTC
CASSSHLDRGRSETQYF
>TRBV2|.|TRBJ2-5|TRBD2
TGTGCCAGCAGTGAAGTCGGGGGGGGCCAAGAGACCCAGTACTTC
CASSEVGGGQETQYF
>TRBV7-9|.|TRBJ2-7|TRBD1
TGTGCCAGCAGCCCTCTGGACAGGAGAGGGAGTGAGCAGTACTTC
CASSPLDRRGSEQYF
>TRBV5-4|.|TRBJ1-1|.
TGTGCCAGCAGCCGGGGGTACAGATCCACTGAAGCTTTCTTT
CASSRGYRSTEAFF